Listed below are T cell receptor beta chains from one sample, sequenced in a study of OX40 agonist ivuxolimab in advanced cancers. The data were produced by immunoSEQ multiplex PCR, yet TCRdb's version contains in-frame clones alone and is incomplete. Of about 20,000 clones listed, just under 85% are singletons. The source was CD4+ or CD8+ T cells sorted from blood, collected in a trial of the OX40 agonist ivuxolimab. The receptors were gathered from an adult with an advanced solid tumor such as melanoma, head and neck, liver or kidney cancer. Both conserved end residues are part of each CDR3.

TRBV27	TRBJ2-7	CASSFSGQGYEQYF
TRBV4-2	TRBJ2-5	CASSLSIGLERETQYF
TRBV9	TRBJ2-1	CASSKEGLAGARTDNEQFF
TRBV5-5	TRBJ1-6	CASSLDDRDSPLHF
TRBV27	TRBJ2-5	CASSQGARVETQYF
TRBV7-3	TRBJ2-3	CASSLTGQDLLHQRDTQYF
TRBV25-1	TRBJ2-3	CASAPGDTQYF
TRBV6-5	TRBJ2-7	CASSYGTGGFEQYF
TRBV27	TRBJ2-1	CASSLFGEQFF
TRBV5-5	TRBJ2-7	CASSYGGDGSYEQYF
TRBV5-4	TRBJ2-7	CASSWTGTYEQYF
TRBV6-1	TRBJ2-5	CASYPTTGKQYF
TRBV5-1	TRBJ2-5	CASSPGGLGETQYF
TRBV7-6	TRBJ2-7	CASSLADGSYEQYF
TRBV9	TRBJ2-5	CASSVGSGGTQETQYF
TRBV15	TRBJ1-5	CATSRETGLLSNQPQHF
TRBV6-5	TRBJ1-5	CASSYRPTLSNQPQHF
TRBV10-3	TRBJ1-5	CAIRGGGESNQPQHF
TRBV9	TRBJ2-3	CASSVGYSGGASDTQYF
TRBV5-6	TRBJ2-7	CASSLNPGTRYEQYF
TRBV2	TRBJ1-2	CASSSGPLFYGYTF
TRBV27	TRBJ1-5	CASSPLTGYQPQHF
TRBV28	TRBJ1-2	CASSTEAANYGYTF
TRBV27	TRBJ1-1	CASSFGGHYRVMNTEAFF
TRBV27	TRBJ2-7	CASSLGTGLSYEQYF
TRBV4-1	TRBJ1-1	CASSPDRTNTEAFF
TRBV7-3	TRBJ2-5	CASSLIGGLGQETQYF
TRBV4-3	TRBJ2-5	CASSQTTRDPPTEQYF
TRBV11-2	TRBJ2-7	CASSGERGEYEQYF
TRBV2	TRBJ1-1	CASTDLGPLNTEAFF
TRBV7-9	TRBJ2-2	CASSLRQVNTGELFF
TRBV9	TRBJ2-2	CASSVRTGANTGELFF
TRBV6-1	TRBJ1-5	CASRDRGYSNQPQHF
TRBV28	TRBJ1-2	CASSYRDGYTF
TRBV30	TRBJ2-1	CAWSGGSGYNEQFF
TRBV5-1	TRBJ2-3	CASSGGIAADTQYF
TRBV27	TRBJ2-7	CASSLSGSSYEQYF
TRBV9	TRBJ1-2	CASSASGFGYTF
TRBV19	TRBJ2-5	CASSIVPFGAQETQYF
TRBV30	TRBJ1-1	CAWTRGGEAFF
TRBV2	TRBJ1-5	CATLSQGADNQPQHF
TRBV6-5	TRBJ2-2	CASSYRVTGELFF
TRBV6-4	TRBJ1-2	CASSEEAGPNYGYTF
TRBV19	TRBJ2-7	CASSPGHNSYEQYF
TRBV4-1	TRBJ2-1	CASSQDLYSSHNEQFF
TRBV5-8	TRBJ1-5	CASSLGWGGNQPQHF
TRBV27	TRBJ2-7	CASSSWDRLYEQYF
TRBV19	TRBJ2-1	CASSGGGGSYNEQFF
TRBV15	TRBJ1-2	CATSKGYGYTF
TRBV28	TRBJ2-2	CASSRRQGLATGELFF
TRBV7-8	TRBJ1-1	CASSPYRNTEAFF
TRBV5-1	TRBJ2-3	CASSRDISTDTQYF
TRBV6-6	TRBJ2-1	CASSYGTPSYNEQFF
TRBV19	TRBJ1-2	CASSILSGPFYGYTF
TRBV19	TRBJ1-1	CASSIGGEAFF
TRBV10-3	TRBJ2-5	CAISERVADSETQYF
TRBV29-1	TRBJ2-1	CSVVASGGLRDEQFF
TRBV2	TRBJ2-7	CASVTWDGIYEQYF
TRBV28	TRBJ2-7	CASSSRRLAGGPSYEQYF